Shown below are 10 T cell receptor beta chains from a single sample sequenced in a study of STAT3 mutations in large granular lymphocyte leukemia. General observations from the study: At least one immunodominant TCR beta clonotype appeared in every T-cell large granular lymphocyte leukemia patient.

The data were produced by immunoSEQ multiplex PCR, yet TCRdb's version contains in-frame clones alone and is incomplete. The table shows around 10,000 clones, with roughly 55% occurring only once. No cognate antigen is known for these TCRs. Sequenced sample: peripheral blood mononuclear cells. Source of these receptors: a boy between 10 and 17 years old with T-cell large granular lymphocyte leukemia. Some clones in this sample may be carry-over from other donors' samples.

This clone was recorded a few times. The genes are TRBV30 and TRBJ2-5; D possibly corresponds to TRBD2 (7 bases). Germline V gene data show CDR1 as GTSNPN and CDR2 as SVGIG (reference sequence). Trimming removed 0 bases from V and 4 bases from J, with 15 bases in between. This CDR3 has 15 residues. The CDR3 sequence is CAWSVGGGLGETQYF. The CDR3 DNA reads as TGTGCCTGGAGTGTTGGGGGGGGGCTAGGAGAGACCCAGTACTTC. The whole variable domain, remainder taken from reference TRBV30 and TRBJ2-5, is SQTIHQWPATLVQPVGSPLSLECTVEGTSNPNLYWYRQAAGRGLQLLFYSVGIGQISSEVPQNLSASRPQDRQFILSSKKLLLSDSGFYLCAWSVGGGLGETQYFGPGTRLLVL.

The genes are TRBV18 and TRBJ1-1; D is possibly TRBD1 (5 bases). The germline CDR1 and CDR2 sequences are KGHSH and LQKENI. The V end lost 2 bases, the J end lost 4 bases, and 14 bases lay between the germline ends. This CDR3 spans 15 amino acids. The CDR3 DNA sequence: TGTGCCAGCTCACCAGACGGACATAAGGGCACTGAAGCTTTCTTT. Translated: CASSPDGHKGTEAFF.

The chain has TRBV18 and TRBJ1-3; D unclear. CDR1 and CDR2 from the germline V gene are KGHSH and LQKENI. The V gene lost 1 base and the J gene lost 3 bases, with 10 bases spanning the gap. CDR3 length equals 15 residues. CDR3 nucleotide sequence: TGTGCCAGCTCACCACGGATGGGAAGTGGAAACACCATATATTTT. It yields the protein CASSPRMGSGNTIYF.

V is TRBV7-9 and J is TRBJ1-4, with D maybe TRBD1 (5 bases). CDR3 length equals 14 residues. In germline, CDR1 is SEHNR, CDR2 FQNEAQ (reference sequence). V gave up 6 bases and J gave up 4 bases, with 12 bases separating them. The CDR3 sequence is CASRPWGGNEKLFF. Here the CDR3 DNA reads TGTGCCAGCAGGCCATGGGGGGGTAATGAAAAACTGTTTTTT.

The chain employs TRBV7-2 and TRBJ2-5; unclear D gene. In germline, CDR1 is SGHTA, CDR2 FQGNSA. Between the trimmed V and J ends, which lost 0 bases and 1 base, there was a span of 9 bases. The CDR3 covers 15 residues. CDR3 sequence (DNA): TGTGCCAGCAGCTTAGCAAGCCTCAGCCAAGAGACCCAGTACTTC. Translating it yields CASSLASLSQETQYF.

Here the CDR3 reads CAWSVPGPMNTEAFF. CDR3 sequence (DNA): TGTGCCTGGAGCGTTCCAGGGCCTATGAACACTGAAGCTTTCTTT. J is TRBJ1-1 and V is TRBV30; the D gene is possibly TRBD1 (5 bases). CDR1 and CDR2 from the germline V gene are GTSNPN and SVGIG (reference sequence). The CDR3 spans 15 residues. V dropped 3 bases and J dropped 0 bases, with 14 bases sitting between them.

V is TRBV5-1 and J is TRBJ2-3; D is perhaps TRBD1 or TRBD2 (5 bases each). Germline assignment: CDR1 SGHRS and CDR2 YFSETQ. This CDR3 has 14 amino acids. V lost 0 bases and J lost 4, with 9 bases in between. The CDR3: CASSLGQGPDTQYF. The CDR3 region has the DNA TGCGCCAGCAGCTTGGGGCAGGGACCAGATACGCAGTATTTT.

This chain connects TRBV5-1 to TRBJ1-2, with D perhaps TRBD1 (6 bases). V lost 4 bases to trimming and J lost 4 bases, with 11 bases between them. Germline V lookup: CDR1 SGHRS, CDR2 YFSETQ. The CDR3 extends over 13 amino acids. The chain's CDR3 is CASSTGDIYGYTF. CDR3 bases: TGCGCCAGCAGCACCGGGGACATCTATGGCTACACCTTC.

This clone was seen a handful of times. The chain is built from TRBV5-6 and TRBJ2-3; 9 bases match TRBD1. V dropped 4 bases and J dropped 2; count of bases not matched to a gene: 5. Germline V gene sequence: CDR1 SGHDT, CDR2 YYEEEE. This CDR3 is 15 amino acids long. The DNA for the CDR3 is TGTGCCAGCAGCGCCGGGACAGGGCCCACAGATACGCAGTATTTT. Translated: CASSAGTGPTDTQYF.

This clone was observed a few times. This chain connects TRBV18 to TRBJ1-1; 9 positions agree with TRBD1. In germline, CDR1 is KGHSH, CDR2 LQKENI. J was trimmed by 6 bases and V by 3 bases; bases with no gene match: 14. The CDR3 length is 17 residues. The CDR3 DNA is TGTGCCAGCTCACCGGACAGGGGTGATGCATTAACCCCTGAAGCTTTCTTT. Its protein is CASSPDRGDALTPEAFF.